The T cell receptor beta chain under discussion was sequenced for a study of shared clonotypes between healthy human individuals. Study results and limitations: Naive CD4 clonotype sharing across a few donors was approximately 5%.

On this clone itself: Antigen specificity is unknown. Distinct nucleotide sequences in the sample also encode this CDR3.

This CDR3 spans 18 amino acids. The V segment lost 6 bases and the J segment 0 bases; nucleotides outside the gene matches: 10. The germline gives CDR1 MDHEN, CDR2 SYDVKM. The protocol was immunoSEQ multiplex PCR, while the TCRdb copy is restricted to in-frame clones and leaves out a portion. The sample holds under 2.5 million clones; about 90% are singletons and the top ten take 0.3% to 0.4%. J is TRBJ1-4 and V is TRBV28; 10 bases map to TRBD1. The clonotype comes from a young man in good health. Some clones in this sample may be carry-over from other donors' samples. The source material was naive CD4+ T cells from PBMCs. The subset is: CD45RA+ positively selected. The CDR3 DNA reads TGTGCCAGCAGCTCCCAGACAGGGGGCAGCCCAACTAATGAAAAACTGTTTTTT. It specifies CASSSQTGGSPTNEKLFF. Looking up the rest from reference TRBV28 and TRBJ1-4 gives the full variable domain: DVKVTQSSRYLVKRTGEKVFLECVQDMDHENMFWYRQDPGLGLRLIYFSYDVKMKEKGDIPEGYSVSREKKERFSLILESASTNQTSMYLCASSSQTGGSPTNEKLFFGSGTQLSVL.